The rows below give T cell receptor beta chains drawn from one sample of a study of OX40 agonist ivuxolimab in advanced cancers. The repertoire was sequenced with immunoSEQ multiplex PCR; TCRdb's copy has only in-frame clones and lacks some. Of about 38,000 clones listed, 70% to 85% are singletons. This specimen consisted of CD4+ or CD8+ T cells sorted from blood, obtained in a trial of the OX40 agonist ivuxolimab. All receptors come from an adult with an advanced solid tumor such as melanoma, head and neck, liver or kidney cancer. Both conserved end residues are part of each CDR3. A D gene is named only where the DNA matches it firmly. The size of a clone is reported for some rows only, either as once, few or many, or as a class for expanded clones.

v_gene: TRBV7-2
j_gene: TRBJ2-3
abundance: -
d_gene: TRBD2
CDR3nt: TGTGCCAGCAGCCCATATAGCGGGAGGGCCGCAGATACGCAGTATTTT
CDR3aa: CASSPYSGRAADTQYF

v_gene: TRBV30
j_gene: TRBJ2-7
abundance: few
d_gene: TRBD1
CDR3nt: TGTGCCTGGAGTACAGGGGGCGCCGAGCAGTACTTC
CDR3aa: CAWSTGGAEQYF

v_gene: TRBV5-1
j_gene: TRBJ1-6
abundance: -
d_gene: -
CDR3nt: TGCGCCAGCAGCTTGGAACAGGGATCCAATTCACCCCTCCACTTT
CDR3aa: CASSLEQGSNSPLHF

v_gene: TRBV7-9
j_gene: TRBJ2-3
abundance: -
d_gene: TRBD2
CDR3nt: TGTGCCAGCAGCTCGGGGACTAGCGGGGCCGCAGATACGCAGTATTTT
CDR3aa: CASSSGTSGAADTQYF

v_gene: TRBV7-2
j_gene: TRBJ2-7
abundance: -
d_gene: TRBD2
CDR3nt: TGTGCCAGCAGCCGGGACTACCGCTCCTACGAGCAGTACTTC
CDR3aa: CASSRDYRSYEQYF

v_gene: TRBV30
j_gene: TRBJ2-5
abundance: -
d_gene: -
CDR3nt: TGTGCCTGGAGCCTCCGGAGCAGGGGAGCAGAGACCCAGTACTTC
CDR3aa: CAWSLRSRGAETQYF

v_gene: TRBV6-5
j_gene: TRBJ2-7
abundance: -
d_gene: -
CDR3nt: TGTGCCAGCAGTTACGGGGGGTTTTACGAGCAGTACTTC
CDR3aa: CASSYGGFYEQYF

v_gene: TRBV5-8
j_gene: TRBJ1-2
abundance: -
d_gene: -
CDR3nt: TGTGCCAGCAGGGTCCGGGTAGGGCGAGGCTACACCTTC
CDR3aa: CASRVRVGRGYTF

v_gene: TRBV6-1
j_gene: TRBJ1-2
abundance: -
d_gene: -
CDR3nt: TGTGCCAGCAGTGAAGCCCAGGGATTTGGCTACACCTTC
CDR3aa: CASSEAQGFGYTF

v_gene: TRBV11-3
j_gene: TRBJ2-5
abundance: -
d_gene: TRBD2
CDR3nt: TGTGCCAGCAGCCCTCGGGAGGGGGTAGAGACCCAGTACTTC
CDR3aa: CASSPREGVETQYF

v_gene: TRBV5-6
j_gene: TRBJ2-5
abundance: -
d_gene: TRBD1
CDR3nt: TGTGCCAGCAGCTCCGCAGGGGGCGATTGGGAGACCCAGTACTTC
CDR3aa: CASSSAGGDWETQYF

v_gene: TRBV19
j_gene: TRBJ1-6
abundance: -
d_gene: -
CDR3nt: TGTGCCAGTAGTACCCGACAAGGCCTATACGGGGGGTCACCCCTCCACTTT
CDR3aa: CASSTRQGLYGGSPLHF

v_gene: TRBV5-1
j_gene: TRBJ2-7
abundance: -
d_gene: TRBD2
CDR3nt: TGCGCCAGCAGCGGCGGGGGGGGGCTACCTTCCTACGAGCAGTACTTC
CDR3aa: CASSGGGGLPSYEQYF

v_gene: TRBV9
j_gene: TRBJ1-5
abundance: -
d_gene: TRBD1
CDR3nt: TGTGCCAGCAGCGTAGGGGTGGGACAGGAACAGCCCCAGCATTTT
CDR3aa: CASSVGVGQEQPQHF